These 14 T cell receptor beta chains were all obtained from the same sample, sequenced in a study of T-cell reconstitution after alpha-beta-depleted transplantation in children (dated by TCRdb to 2016 to 2017). Receptor libraries were prepared by PCR. Sequencing was performed on an Illumina HiSeq 2500. TCR library preparation used molecular barcoding, with unique molecular identifiers applied to normalize quantification of the TCRbeta repertoire. TCRdb itself trimmed the public reads at Q25 with fastp, ran MiXCR and retained productive beta chains. All rows with the same CDR3 protein become a single entry with the most common DNA and genes. The sample yields 900,000 or so distinct CDR3 sequences; approximately 15% were counted once. The ten largest clonotypes hold roughly 5% of the sample. The treatment or condition label corresponds to: allogeneic hematopoietic cell transplantation with graft depleted of TCRalphabeta T cells and CD19 B cells.

Source: PBMCs, mostly from graft donor cells, taken 360 days after TCRalphabeta/CD19-depleted stem cell transplant. These receptors came from a male patient younger than 18 who had a stem cell transplant for acute lymphoblastic leukemia, so the T cells may come from the graft donor.

This clonotype was picked up a small number of times. This chain links TRBV7-9 with TRBJ2-1, with 8 bases fitting TRBD1. There are 17 residues in the CDR3. CDR1 and CDR2 (germline): SEHNR, FQNEAQ (reference sequence). V dropped 4 bases and J dropped 4; count of bases not matched to a gene: 12. For the CDR3, the DNA is TGTGCCAGCAGCTCATACCCCGACAGGGGTAGGTACAATGAGCAGTTCTTC. It specifies CASSSYPDRGRYNEQFF.

The rearrangement uses TRBV28 and TRBJ2-7, with a weak D call TRBD1 (5 bases). Trimming removed 7 bases at V and 4 bases at J, with 17 bases between. The CDR3 covers 14 residues. Germline V gene data show CDR1 as MDHEN and CDR2 as SYDVKM. CDR3 sequence reads: CASNPQVPPYEQYF. Here the CDR3 DNA reads TGTGCCAGCAATCCACAGGTCCCCCCTTACGAGCAGTACTTC.

The chain carries TRBV20-1 and TRBJ2-2, with D unresolved. V lost 5 bases, J lost 1 base, and 14 bases lay in between. Germline values: CDR1 DFQATT, CDR2 SNEGSKA (reference sequence). CDR3 length equals 15 residues. The CDR3 here is CSAPDAFGNTGELFF. DNA for the CDR3: TGCAGTGCTCCCGACGCCTTCGGGAACACCGGGGAGCTGTTTTTT.

There are a few counts of this clonotype. The rearrangement uses TRBV5-5 and TRBJ2-1; D is perhaps TRBD1 (6 bases). The V gene lost 0 bases and the J gene lost 5 bases, with 15 bases spanning the gap. Looked up from germline, CDR1 is SGHKS and CDR2 is YYEKEE (reference sequence). The CDR3 runs to 16 residues. The CDR3 spells CASSLVPIHRDNEQFF. As DNA, the CDR3 is TGTGCCAGCAGCTTGGTGCCAATTCACAGGGACAATGAGCAGTTCTTC.

CDR3 DNA: TGCGCCAGCAGCCCACCTGCGGGGCCGATTCAGTACTTC. Translating it yields CASSPPAGPIQYF. This rearrangement joins TRBV4-1 to TRBJ2-4, with TRBD2 as a possible D gene (6 bases). V was cut by 4 bases and J by 10 bases, with 14 bases left in between. Germline V CDR1 and CDR2: MGHRA, YSYEKL. The CDR3 consists of 13 residues.

The V and J genes are TRBV10-3 and TRBJ1-5; D gene uncertain. Trimming shortened V by 2 bases and J by 0 bases, and 5 bases separated the two germline ends. The CDR3 extends over 14 amino acids. Germline V gene data show CDR1 as ENHRY and CDR2 as SYGVKD. The DNA for the CDR3 is TGTGCCATCAGTGAGGGCAATAGCAATCAGCCCCAGCATTTT. It translates to CAISEGNSNQPQHF.

This sequence joins TRBV14 and TRBJ2-7; 7 bases are a match to TRBD1. CDR1 is SGHDN and CDR2 is FVKESK in the germline V gene. J was trimmed by 7 bases and V by 2 bases; bases with no gene match: 8. CDR3 length: 14 amino acids. Here the CDR3 reads CASSQFNRDSEQYF. The CDR3 DNA reads TGTGCCAGCAGCCAATTTAACCGGGACAGTGAGCAGTACTTC.

This clonotype came up a few times. This CDR3 reads CASSLAGPGYNEQFF. DNA for the CDR3: TGCGCCAGCAGCTTGGCCGGACCGGGGTACAATGAGCAGTTCTTC. The rearrangement joins TRBV5-1 to TRBJ2-1; D possibly corresponds to TRBD2 (5 bases). Germline-derived CDR1 and CDR2 are SGHRS and YFSETQ. This CDR3 region has 15 residues. V was trimmed by 0 bases and J by 4 bases, leaving 11 bases between them.

This chain links TRBV5-1 with TRBJ2-1; D might be TRBD2 (5 bases). CDR3 length equals 14 residues. The V gene's germline CDR1 is SGHRS and CDR2 YFSETQ. Trimming took off 4 bases at V and 6 bases at J, with 14 bases between the two ends. This chain's CDR3 is CASSKWEWGNEQFF. The CDR3, as DNA: TGCGCCAGCAGCAAGTGGGAGTGGGGCAATGAGCAGTTCTTC.

The chain's CDR3 is CASSQAPSGGDQPQHF. CDR3 in DNA: TGTGCCAGCAGCCAGGCGCCGTCTGGGGGCGATCAGCCCCAGCATTTT. This chain links TRBV3-1 with TRBJ1-5; D is possibly TRBD1 (6 bases). This CDR3 spans 16 amino acids. Germline CDR1 and CDR2: LGHDT and YNNKEL (reference sequence). V was clipped by 3 bases and J by 5 bases, with 17 bases between them.

The sample holds one count of this clonotype. This chain links TRBV24-1 with TRBJ2-5, with TRBD2 matching over 9 bases. Germline V lookup: CDR1 KGHDR, CDR2 SFDVKD. The CDR3 covers 17 residues. V was clipped by 4 bases and J by 5 bases; unmatched bases: 13. CDR3 sequence: CATSDPSGRTPSETQYF. CDR3 bases: TGTGCCACCAGTGACCCGAGCGGGAGGACCCCCTCGGAGACCCAGTACTTC.

V usage is TRBV29-1 and J usage is TRBJ1-5; 7 nucleotides agree with TRBD1. The germline V gene encodes CDR1 SQVTM and CDR2 ANQGSEA. The junction had 11 bases not matched to a gene; V was cut back by 6 bases and J by 3 bases. There are 15 residues in the CDR3. CDR3 loop: CSVLSDRAYNQPQHF. The CDR3 nucleotides are TGCAGCGTCCTGAGCGACAGGGCTTACAATCAGCCCCAGCATTTT.

This clonotype was detected only a few times. The chain has TRBV5-1 and TRBJ2-2; possible D gene TRBD2, 5 bases. The CDR3 consists of 14 residues. Deletions cut 9 bases from V and 1 base from J, with 13 bases between. From germline, CDR1 is SGHRS and CDR2 YFSETQ. The CDR3 DNA reads as TGCGCCACATCCTTCCGGGGGAACACCGGGGAGCTGTTTTTT. Amino acid sequence: CATSFRGNTGELFF.

This clonotype was picked up many times. The V and J genes are TRBV5-1 and TRBJ2-3, with 12 bases identical to TRBD1. The ends lost 4 bases at V and 7 bases at J; junction bases unmatched: 4. The germline V gene encodes CDR1 SGHRS and CDR2 YFSETQ. The CDR3 consists of 14 residues. The CDR3 sequence is CASSGGTGGYTQYF. As DNA, the CDR3 is TGCGCCAGCAGCGGCGGGACAGGGGGCTATACGCAGTATTTT.